The 25 T cell receptor beta chains listed next were all sequenced from one sample in a study of blood T cell repertoires in COVID-19. Clones were sequenced by immunoSEQ multiplex PCR, and TCRdb holds only the in-frame ones, with some missing. The table records 180,000 or so clones, roughly 88% of them present only once. The sample consisted of PBMCs or T cells enriched from blood (not recorded which). These receptors came from a woman aged 55 to 70 who had recovered from COVID-19.

J is TRBJ1-5 and V is TRBV6-4, with 8 bases aligning to TRBD1. Germline CDR1 reads MRHNA; CDR2 reads SNTAGT. The CDR3 is 14 amino acids. V lost 3 bases, J lost 7 bases, and 5 bases stayed unmatched. This CDR3 reads CASSETGGGQPQHF. DNA for the CDR3: TGTGCCAGCAGTGAAACAGGGGGTGGCCAGCCCCAGCATTTT.

This chain joins TRBV11-2 and TRBJ2-1, with D unclear. V was cut by 4 bases and J by 8 bases, with 9 bases left in between. The CDR3 runs 12 residues. Germline-derived CDR1 and CDR2 are SGHAT and FQNNGV. DNA for the CDR3: TGTGCCAGCAGCTACATGTTGTATGAGCAGTTCTTC. This codes for CASSYMLYEQFF.

CDR3 region: CASSLGTATDTQYF. As DNA, the CDR3 is TGCGCCAGCAGCTTGGGGACTGCCACAGATACGCAGTATTTT. The chain recombines TRBV5-1 with TRBJ2-3; TRBD2 might be the D (5 bases). Deletions cut 0 bases from V and 2 bases from J, with 7 bases between. This CDR3 is built from 14 residues. Germline CDR1 and CDR2: SGHRS and YFSETQ.

V and J are TRBV18 and TRBJ1-5; the match to TRBD1 covers 7 bases. V was clipped by 3 bases and J by 5 bases; unmatched bases: 4. This CDR3 comprises 14 residues. The germline gives CDR1 KGHSH, CDR2 LQKENI. CDR3 bases: TGTGCCAGCTCACCGTCGACAGGGTATCAGCCCCAGCATTTT. Its protein product is CASSPSTGYQPQHF.

The chain has TRBV18 and TRBJ2-1; 14 nucleotides line up with TRBD2. Trimming at V came to 3 bases and at J to 7 bases, leaving 8 bases not matched to a gene. The CDR3 totals 17 residues. Germline CDR1 is KGHSH and CDR2 is LQKENI. This CDR3 is CASSPPRLAGGRNEQFF. The CDR3 nucleotides read TGTGCCAGCTCACCGCCAAGACTAGCGGGAGGGCGGAATGAGCAGTTCTTC.

This chain joins TRBV7-9 and TRBJ2-1; 11 bases fit TRBD2. V lost 8 bases to trimming and J lost 7 bases; unmatched junction nucleotides: 10. CDR3 length equals 15 residues. Germline V lookup: CDR1 SEHNR, CDR2 FQNEAQ (reference sequence). CDR3 sequence: CASQSSGRASNEQFF. The CDR3 DNA reads as TGTGCCAGCCAGAGTAGCGGGAGGGCCAGTAATGAGCAGTTCTTC.

V is TRBV28 and J is TRBJ2-1, with a possible D match to TRBD2 (6 bases). Looked up from germline, CDR1 is MDHEN and CDR2 is SYDVKM. Trimming shortened V by 7 bases and J by 5 bases, and 15 bases separated the two germline ends. The CDR3 runs to 14 residues. The CDR3 DNA sequence: TGTGCCAGCACCCGGGGGAGTCTCAACAATGAGCAGTTCTTC. This gives the protein CASTRGSLNNEQFF.

This chain uses TRBV7-3 with TRBJ2-1, with 8 positions matching TRBD2. Germline loops: CDR1 SGHTA, CDR2 FQGTGA. The CDR3 runs 17 residues. V lost 3 bases to trimming and J lost 5 bases; unmatched junction nucleotides: 12. The CDR3 is CASSFALTSGGDNEQFF. The CDR3 DNA is TGTGCCAGCAGCTTCGCCCTCACTAGCGGAGGGGACAATGAGCAGTTCTTC. The full variable domain, completed using reference TRBV7-3 and TRBJ2-1, is GAGVSQTPSNKVTEKGKYVELRCDPISGHTALYWYRQSLGQGPEFLIYFQGTGAADDSGLPNDRFFAVRPEGSVSTLKIQRTERGDSAVYLCASSFALTSGGDNEQFFGPGTRLTVL.

The chain links TRBV19 to TRBJ1-5, with TRBD1 identical over 10 bases. Trimming removed 6 bases from V and 5 bases from J; junction bases left unmatched: 10. CDR3 length equals 16 residues. Per the germline V gene, CDR1 is LNHDA and CDR2 is SQIVND (reference sequence). The CDR3 reads CASRGGRQGADQPQHF. CDR3 coding DNA: TGTGCCAGTAGAGGAGGAAGACAGGGGGCAGATCAGCCCCAGCATTTT.

The chain carries TRBV5-1 and TRBJ2-2; the D gene is possibly TRBD2 (5 bases). Trimming took off 5 bases at V and 5 bases at J, with 13 bases between the two ends. Germline CDR1 reads SGHRS; CDR2 reads YFSETQ. The CDR3 contains 14 residues. The CDR3 loop is CASRRTGLTGELFF. The CDR3, as DNA: TGCGCCAGCAGGCGGACGGGATTAACCGGGGAGCTGTTTTTT.

A few counts support this clone. The chain carries TRBV6-1 and TRBJ1-5; 9 positions match TRBD1. Germline CDR1 MNHNS, CDR2 SASEGT. The CDR3 totals 18 residues. The V and J ends lost 3 bases and 3 bases, in that order; junction bases with no gene match: 12. CDR3 sequence: CASSDQASGTGINQPQHF. CDR3 in DNA: TGTGCCAGCAGTGACCAAGCATCCGGGACAGGGATCAATCAGCCCCAGCATTTT.

The chain links TRBV18 to TRBJ2-7, with 9 bases matching TRBD2. The CDR3 is 14 residues long. CDR1 and CDR2 from the germline V gene are KGHSH and LQKENI. Trimming removed 1 base from V and 5 bases from J; junction bases left unmatched: 3. As DNA, the CDR3 is TGTGCCAGCTCACCACAGGCGGGGGGGCACGAGCAGTACTTC. Translated: CASSPQAGGHEQYF. Supplemented by reference TRBV18 and TRBJ2-7, the full variable domain reads NAGVMQNPRHLVRRRGQEARLRCSPMKGHSHVYWYRQLPEEGLKFMVYLQKENIIDESGMPKERFSAEFPKEGPSILRIQQVVRGDSAAYFCASSPQAGGHEQYFGPGTRLTVT.

The chain has TRBV28 and TRBJ2-5, with D perhaps matching TRBD2 (6 bases). CDR3 size: 14 residues. Trimming took 5 bases from V and 5 from J, leaving 15 bases between them. Germline CDR1 is MDHEN and CDR2 is SYDVKM. CDR3 DNA: TGTGCCAGCAGTCTCCCTTCAGGAGGGGAGACCCAGTACTTC. Protein product: CASSLPSGGETQYF.

This chain joins TRBV12-3 or TRBV12-4 and TRBJ1-1, with D perhaps TRBD1 (5 bases). The CDR3 extends over 13 amino acids. V dropped 2 bases and J dropped 8 bases, with 12 bases sitting between them. CDR3 DNA sequence: TGTGCCAGCAGTTTAACCAGGGATGCCGAAGCTTTCTTT. Translating gives CASSLTRDAEAFF.

The chain carries TRBV5-5 and TRBJ2-3; 7 nucleotides line up with TRBD1. CDR3 size: 16 residues. The ends lost 0 bases at V and 4 bases at J; junction bases unmatched: 8. Germline V gene data show CDR1 as SGHKS and CDR2 as YYEKEE (reference sequence). In DNA, the CDR3 is TGTGCCAGCAGCTTGGGGTACAGGGGAGAGGCAGATACGCAGTATTTT. Its translation: CASSLGYRGEADTQYF. Filled out from reference TRBV5-5 and TRBJ2-3, the complete variable domain reads DAGVTQSPTHLIKTRGQQVTLRCSPISGHKSVSWYQQVLGQGPQFIFQYYEKEERGRGNFPDRFSARQFPNYSSELNVNALLLGDSALYLCASSLGYRGEADTQYFGPGTRLTVL.

The gene calls are TRBV7-9 and TRBJ2-1; perhaps TRBD1 as D (6 bases). Germline V gene data show CDR1 as SEHNR and CDR2 as FQNEAQ (reference sequence). V lost 5 bases, J lost 6 bases, and 14 bases lay in between. CDR3 length: 14 amino acids. The CDR3 sequence is CASSITGLGNEQFF. The CDR3, as DNA: TGTGCCAGCAGCATCACAGGGTTAGGCAATGAGCAGTTCTTC.

This clone was seen only a few times. The chain has TRBV19 and TRBJ2-7; possibly TRBD2 for D (6 bases). Germline V lookup: CDR1 LNHDA, CDR2 SQIVND (reference sequence). The CDR3 length is 14 residues. Deletions cut 3 bases from V and 7 bases from J, with 16 bases between. CDR3 bases: TGTGCCAGTAGTATTTCCAAGGTGGCGGGAGAGCAGTACTTC. Amino acid sequence: CASSISKVAGEQYF. Supplemented by reference TRBV19 and TRBJ2-7, the full variable domain reads DGGITQSPKYLFRKEGQNVTLSCEQNLNHDAMYWYRQDPGQGLRLIYYSQIVNDFQKGDIAEGYSVSREKKESFPLTVTSAQKNPTAFYLCASSISKVAGEQYFGPGTRLTVT.

The V call is TRBV12-5, the J call TRBJ1-1; 8 positions match TRBD1. Per germline, CDR1 LGHNT and CDR2 FRNRAP. The CDR3 runs 15 residues. V shed 4 bases, J shed 6 bases, and the junction held 10 bases outside the gene matches. The CDR3 here is CASGSYRGERAEAFF. The CDR3 DNA follows: TGTGCTAGTGGTTCCTACAGGGGGGAAAGGGCTGAAGCTTTCTTT.

V and J are TRBV5-1 and TRBJ2-3; 9 bases align to TRBD1. The CDR3 length is 15 residues. V dropped 3 bases and J dropped 2; count of bases not matched to a gene: 4. CDR1 and CDR2 (germline): SGHRS, YFSETQ. The CDR3 region has the DNA TGCGCCAGCAGCTCCGGGACAGGGAACACAGATACGCAGTATTTT. Translation gives CASSSGTGNTDTQYF. The full variable domain, with the rest looked up from reference TRBV5-1 and TRBJ2-3, is KAGVTQTPRYLIKTRGQQVTLSCSPISGHRSVSWYQQTPGQGLQFLFEYFSETQRNKGNFPGRFSGRQFSNSRSEMNVSTLELGDSALYLCASSSGTGNTDTQYFGPGTRLTVL.

This clone was found many times. This chain joins TRBV28 and TRBJ1-6; TRBD1 agrees at 9 bases. The CDR3 totals 14 residues. The V and J ends lost 3 bases and 9 bases, in that order; junction bases with no gene match: 3. CDR1 MDHEN and CDR2 SYDVKM come from the germline V gene. The CDR3 region has the DNA TGTGCCAGCAGTTTTCTGGACAGGGGTTCACCCCTCCACTTT. Translating gives CASSFLDRGSPLHF. The full variable domain, rest sourced from reference TRBV28 and TRBJ1-6, is DVKVTQSSRYLVKRTGEKVFLECVQDMDHENMFWYRQDPGLGLRLIYFSYDVKMKEKGDIPEGYSVSREKKERFSLILESASTNQTSMYLCASSFLDRGSPLHFGNGTRLTVT.

The chain joins TRBV10-3 to TRBJ1-1, with D perhaps TRBD1 (6 bases). The length of the CDR3 is 15 residues. Trimming shortened V by 0 bases and J by 5 bases, and 13 bases separated the two germline ends. The germline gives CDR1 ENHRY, CDR2 SYGVKD. As DNA, the CDR3 is TGTGCCATCAGTGAGTCGGCAGGGAGGGGGACTGAAGCTTTCTTT. It encodes CAISESAGRGTEAFF.

This sequence joins TRBV7-9 and TRBJ2-3; TRBD2 might be the D (6 bases). Per the germline V gene, CDR1 is SEHNR and CDR2 is FQNEAQ (reference sequence). Trimming removed 7 bases from V and 6 bases from J, with 23 bases in between. The CDR3 sequence is 16 residues long. This chain's CDR3 is CASILTRGVSGDTQYF. The CDR3 DNA reads as TGTGCCAGCATCCTGACTAGGGGAGTATCTGGGGATACGCAGTATTTT.

The chain joins TRBV10-1 to TRBJ2-1, with 12 bases matching TRBD2. The germline V gene encodes CDR1 WNHNN and CDR2 SYGVQD (reference sequence). This CDR3 region has 16 residues. The J segment lost 8 bases and the V segment lost 2 bases, leaving 7 bases of the junction unmatched. The CDR3 DNA sequence: TGCGCCAGCAGTGAGCGTTTTCTAGCGGGAGGGGATGAGCAGTTCTTC. Amino acid sequence: CASSERFLAGGDEQFF.

The chain couples TRBV7-3 to TRBJ1-1; possibly TRBD1 for D (6 bases). Germline V gene sequence: CDR1 SGHTA, CDR2 FQGTGA. CDR3 length equals 12 residues. V shed 1 base and J shed 12 bases, with 12 bases lying between them. CDR3 sequence: CASSLKSGETFF. CDR3 DNA: TGTGCCAGCAGCTTAAAGTCAGGGGAGACTTTCTTT.

The rearrangement uses TRBV19 and TRBJ1-1; D is perhaps TRBD1 (5 bases). Germline CDR1 LNHDA, CDR2 SQIVND (reference sequence). The ends were cut back, 8 bases at V and 1 base at J, with 17 bases in the middle. The CDR3 length is 15 residues. This chain's CDR3 is CASRPGGAQNTEAFF. CDR3 DNA: TGTGCCAGTCGCCCAGGCGGGGCCCAGAACACTGAAGCTTTCTTT.